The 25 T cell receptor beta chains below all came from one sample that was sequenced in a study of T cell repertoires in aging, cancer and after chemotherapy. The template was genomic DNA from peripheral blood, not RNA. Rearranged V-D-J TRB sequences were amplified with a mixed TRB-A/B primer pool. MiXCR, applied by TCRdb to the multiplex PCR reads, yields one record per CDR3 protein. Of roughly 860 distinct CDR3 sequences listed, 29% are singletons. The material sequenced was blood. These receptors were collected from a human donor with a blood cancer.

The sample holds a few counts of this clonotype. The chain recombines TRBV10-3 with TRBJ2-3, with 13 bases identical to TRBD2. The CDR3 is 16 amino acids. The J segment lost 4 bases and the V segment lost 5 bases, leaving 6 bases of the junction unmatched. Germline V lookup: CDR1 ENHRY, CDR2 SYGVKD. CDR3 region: CAISKTSGRAADTQYF. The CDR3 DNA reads TGTGCCATCAGTAAAACTAGCGGGAGGGCCGCAGATACGCAGTATTTT.

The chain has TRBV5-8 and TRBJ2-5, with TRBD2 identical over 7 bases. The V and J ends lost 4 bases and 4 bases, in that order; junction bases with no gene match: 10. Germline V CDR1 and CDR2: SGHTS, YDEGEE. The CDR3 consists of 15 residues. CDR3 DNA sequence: TGTGCCAGCAGCACGGGACGGGGGGTGGCAGAGACCCAGTACTTC. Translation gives CASSTGRGVAETQYF.

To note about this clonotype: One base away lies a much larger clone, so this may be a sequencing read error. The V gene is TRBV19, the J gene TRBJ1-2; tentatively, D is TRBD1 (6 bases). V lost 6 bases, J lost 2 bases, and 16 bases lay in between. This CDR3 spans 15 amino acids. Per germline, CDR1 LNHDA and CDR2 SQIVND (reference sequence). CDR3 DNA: TGTGCCAGTAGCCAGGACAGCCGACTCAACTATGGCTACACCTTC. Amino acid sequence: CASSQDSRLNYGYTF.

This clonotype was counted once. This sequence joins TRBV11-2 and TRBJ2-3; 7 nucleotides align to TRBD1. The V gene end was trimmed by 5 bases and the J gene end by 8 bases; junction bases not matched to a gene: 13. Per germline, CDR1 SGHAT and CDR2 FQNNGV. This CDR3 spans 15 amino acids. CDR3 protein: CASSLWERGLGTQYF. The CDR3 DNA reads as TGTGCCAGCAGCCTCTGGGAAAGGGGGCTTGGTACGCAGTATTTT.

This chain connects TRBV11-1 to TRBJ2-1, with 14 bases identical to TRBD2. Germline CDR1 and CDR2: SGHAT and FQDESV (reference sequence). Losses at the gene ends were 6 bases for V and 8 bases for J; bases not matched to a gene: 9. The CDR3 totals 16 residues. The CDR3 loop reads CASRFSGTSGSDEQFF. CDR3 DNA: TGTGCCAGCAGATTCTCCGGGACTAGCGGGAGCGATGAGCAGTTCTTC.

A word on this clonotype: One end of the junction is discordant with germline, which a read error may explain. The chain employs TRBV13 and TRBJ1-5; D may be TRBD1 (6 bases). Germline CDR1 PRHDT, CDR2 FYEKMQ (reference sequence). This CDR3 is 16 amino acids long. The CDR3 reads CASSQDGGLGNQPQHF. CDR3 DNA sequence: TGCGCCAGCAGCCAAGATGGGGGCTTGGGGAATCAGCCCCAGCATTTT.

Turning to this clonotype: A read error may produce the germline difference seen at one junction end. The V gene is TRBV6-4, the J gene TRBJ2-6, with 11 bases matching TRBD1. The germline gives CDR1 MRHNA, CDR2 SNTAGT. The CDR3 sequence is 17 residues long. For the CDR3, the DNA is TGTGCCAGCAGCAGGACAGGGGGCGAACTTGGGGCCAACGGCCTGACTTTC. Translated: CASSRTGGELGANGLTF.

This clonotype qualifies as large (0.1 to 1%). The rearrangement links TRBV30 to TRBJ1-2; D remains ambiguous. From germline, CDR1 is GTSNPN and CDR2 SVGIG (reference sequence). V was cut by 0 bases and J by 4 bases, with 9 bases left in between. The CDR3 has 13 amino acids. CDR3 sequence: CAWSVMVPYGYTF. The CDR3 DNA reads TGTGCCTGGAGTGTAATGGTTCCCTATGGCTACACCTTC.

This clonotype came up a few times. CDR3 sequence: CASRAGGVDTQYF. DNA of the CDR3: TGTGCCAGCCGAGCGGGGGGGGTCGATACGCAGTATTTT. The chain is built from TRBV12-3 or TRBV12-4 and TRBJ2-3, with 10 bases identical to TRBD2. This CDR3 is built from 13 residues. V was pared by 8 bases and J by 6 bases, with 5 bases of the junction left unmatched.

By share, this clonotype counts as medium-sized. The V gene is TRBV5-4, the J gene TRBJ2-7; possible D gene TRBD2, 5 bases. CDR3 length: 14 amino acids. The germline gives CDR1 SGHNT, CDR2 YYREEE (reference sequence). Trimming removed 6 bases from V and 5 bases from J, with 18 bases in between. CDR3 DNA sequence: TGTGCCAGCATCTACGGCGGGCTAGACGACGAGCAGTACTTC. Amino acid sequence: CASIYGGLDDEQYF.

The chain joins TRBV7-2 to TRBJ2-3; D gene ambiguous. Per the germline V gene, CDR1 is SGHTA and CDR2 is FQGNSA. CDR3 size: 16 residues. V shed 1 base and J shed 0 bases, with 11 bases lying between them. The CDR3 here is CASSLGALASTDTQYF. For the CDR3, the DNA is TGTGCCAGCAGCTTAGGGGCGCTCGCCAGCACAGATACGCAGTATTTT.

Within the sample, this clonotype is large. CDR3 loop: CASSFRVTGELFF. The CDR3, as DNA: TGTGCCAGCAGCTTTCGTGTCACCGGGGAGCTGTTTTTT. The chain recombines TRBV5-6 with TRBJ2-2; D ambiguous. The germline V gene has CDR1 SGHDT and CDR2 YYEEEE. This CDR3 spans 13 amino acids. Between the trimmed V and J ends, which lost 2 bases and 4 bases, there was a span of 6 bases.

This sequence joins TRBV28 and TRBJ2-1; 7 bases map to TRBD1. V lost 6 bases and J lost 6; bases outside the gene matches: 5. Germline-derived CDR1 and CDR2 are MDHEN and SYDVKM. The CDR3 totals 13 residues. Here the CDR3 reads CASSLGQTNEQFF. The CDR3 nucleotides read TGTGCCAGCAGCTTGGGACAGACCAATGAGCAGTTCTTC.

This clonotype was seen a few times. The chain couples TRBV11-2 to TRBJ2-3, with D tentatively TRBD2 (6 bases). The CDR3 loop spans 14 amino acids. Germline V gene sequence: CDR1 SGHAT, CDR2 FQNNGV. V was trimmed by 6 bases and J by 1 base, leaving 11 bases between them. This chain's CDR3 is CASSWTTRTDTQYF. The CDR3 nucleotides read TGTGCCAGCAGTTGGACTACCCGCACAGATACGCAGTATTTT.

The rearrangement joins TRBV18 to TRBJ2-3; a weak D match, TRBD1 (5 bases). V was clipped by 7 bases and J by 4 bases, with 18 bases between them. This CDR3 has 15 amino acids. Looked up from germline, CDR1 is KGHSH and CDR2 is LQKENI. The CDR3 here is CASLVDQGLADTQYF. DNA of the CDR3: TGTGCCAGCTTAGTAGATCAGGGTCTGGCAGATACGCAGTATTTT.

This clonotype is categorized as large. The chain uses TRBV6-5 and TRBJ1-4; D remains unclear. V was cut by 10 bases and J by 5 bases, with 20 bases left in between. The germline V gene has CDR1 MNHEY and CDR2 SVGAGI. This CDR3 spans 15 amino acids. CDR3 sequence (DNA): TGTGCCACCAACTCGCACCGGGATCTCAATGAAAAACTGTTTTTT. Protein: CATNSHRDLNEKLFF.

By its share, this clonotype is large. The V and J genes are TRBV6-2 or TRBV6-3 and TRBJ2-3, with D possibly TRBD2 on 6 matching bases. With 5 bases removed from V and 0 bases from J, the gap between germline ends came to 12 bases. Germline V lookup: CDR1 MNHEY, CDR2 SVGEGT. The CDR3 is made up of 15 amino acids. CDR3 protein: CASSKQEGSTDTQYF. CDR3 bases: TGTGCCAGCAGTAAACAGGAGGGAAGCACAGATACGCAGTATTTT.

The CDR3 nucleotides read TGCAGTGCAAGACGCCTAATGAACACTGAAGCTTTCTTT. It yields the protein CSARRLMNTEAFF. V and J are TRBV20-1 and TRBJ1-1; D call uncertain. This CDR3 has 13 residues. Germline V gives CDR1 DFQATT, CDR2 SNEGSKA (reference sequence). Trimming removed 6 bases from V and 0 bases from J, with 11 bases in between.

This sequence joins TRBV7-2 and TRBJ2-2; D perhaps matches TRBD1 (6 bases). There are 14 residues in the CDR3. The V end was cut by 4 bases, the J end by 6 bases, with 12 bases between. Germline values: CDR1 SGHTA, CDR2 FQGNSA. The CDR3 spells CASSSQGPPGELFF. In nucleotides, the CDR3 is TGTGCCAGCAGCTCACAGGGTCCCCCCGGGGAGCTGTTTTTT.

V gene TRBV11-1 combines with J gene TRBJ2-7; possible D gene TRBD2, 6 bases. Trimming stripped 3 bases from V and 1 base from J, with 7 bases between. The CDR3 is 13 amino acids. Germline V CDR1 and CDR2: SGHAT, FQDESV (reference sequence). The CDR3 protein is CASSFGSSYEQYF. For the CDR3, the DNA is TGTGCCAGCAGCTTCGGGAGTTCCTACGAGCAGTACTTC.

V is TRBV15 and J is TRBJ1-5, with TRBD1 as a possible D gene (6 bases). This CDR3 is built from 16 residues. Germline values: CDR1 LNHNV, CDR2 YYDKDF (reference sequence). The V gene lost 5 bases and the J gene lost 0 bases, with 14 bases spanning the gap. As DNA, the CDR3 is TGTGCCACCAGCGGCGGACAGCCCGATAGCAATCAGCCCCAGCATTTT. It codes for CATSGGQPDSNQPQHF.

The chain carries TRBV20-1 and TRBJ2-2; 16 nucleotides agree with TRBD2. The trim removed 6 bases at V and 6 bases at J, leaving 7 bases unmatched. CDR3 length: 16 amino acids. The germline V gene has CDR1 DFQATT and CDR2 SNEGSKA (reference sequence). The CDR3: CSAPGLAGGPAGELFF. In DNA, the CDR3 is TGCAGTGCGCCGGGACTAGCGGGAGGGCCGGCCGGGGAGCTGTTTTTT.

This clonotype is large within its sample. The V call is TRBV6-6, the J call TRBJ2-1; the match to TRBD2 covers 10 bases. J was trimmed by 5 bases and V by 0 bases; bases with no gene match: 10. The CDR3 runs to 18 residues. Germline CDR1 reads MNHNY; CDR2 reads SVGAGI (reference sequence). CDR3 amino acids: CASSYSQLAGVSHNEQFF. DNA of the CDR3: TGTGCCAGCAGTTACTCGCAGCTAGCGGGAGTCAGCCACAATGAGCAGTTCTTC.

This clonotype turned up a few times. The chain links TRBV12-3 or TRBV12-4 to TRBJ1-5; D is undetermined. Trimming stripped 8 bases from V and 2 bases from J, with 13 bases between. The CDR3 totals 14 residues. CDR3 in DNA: TGTGCCAGCCGAGACTCGTATGGCAATCAGCCCCAGCATTTT. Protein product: CASRDSYGNQPQHF.

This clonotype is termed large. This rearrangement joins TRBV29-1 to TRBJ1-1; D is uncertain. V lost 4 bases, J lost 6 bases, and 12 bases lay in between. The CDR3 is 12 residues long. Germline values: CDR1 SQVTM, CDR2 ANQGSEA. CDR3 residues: CSVGDPRAEAFF. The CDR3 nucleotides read TGCAGCGTTGGCGACCCTAGAGCTGAAGCTTTCTTT.